The 32 T cell receptor beta chains reported below all come from one sample, sequenced in a study of blood T cell repertoires in COVID-19. Repertoires were generated with immunoSEQ multiplex PCR, while TCRdb's copy carries only in-frame clones and drops some. The sample shows around 190,000 clones, approximately 84% of them seen only once. Sequenced: peripheral blood. Every receptor here comes from a woman older than 75 with acute or convalescent COVID-19.

This chain uses TRBV29-1 with TRBJ2-1, with 12 bases lining up with TRBD2. V lost 4 bases and J lost 7; bases outside the gene matches: 5. The CDR3 loop spans 14 amino acids. CDR1 and CDR2 from the germline V gene are SQVTM and ANQGSEA. In DNA form, the CDR3 reads TGCAGCGTTGGACTAGCGGGAGTCAGAAATGAGCAGTTCTTC. Translation: CSVGLAGVRNEQFF.

This clone was picked up a small number of times. DNA of the CDR3: TGTGCCAGCAGCGCAATGACAGGAGTGGCCTATGGCTACACCTTC. Its translation: CASSAMTGVAYGYTF. The chain employs TRBV5-4 and TRBJ1-2, with D maybe TRBD1 (6 bases). Germline V lookup: CDR1 SGHNT, CDR2 YYREEE (reference sequence). The germline V and J ends were trimmed by 4 bases and 4 bases, with 17 bases remaining between them. The CDR3 is made up of 15 amino acids.

The genes are TRBV4-3 and TRBJ1-4; D is unresolved. Trimming pared 1 base from V and 4 bases from J, leaving 13 bases between. The germline gives CDR1 LGHNA, CDR2 YSLEER. The CDR3 has 16 residues. The CDR3 loop reads CASSQAVAPVNEKLFF. CDR3 coding DNA: TGCGCCAGCAGCCAAGCTGTGGCACCCGTTAATGAAAAACTGTTTTTT.

V is TRBV5-1 and J is TRBJ2-7, with TRBD1 matching over 9 bases. The germline V gene has CDR1 SGHRS and CDR2 YFSETQ. After removal of 4 bases from V and 3 bases from J, the junction contained 8 bases not matched to a gene. The CDR3 loop spans 15 amino acids. This CDR3 is CASSTNPGQGYEQYF. Here the CDR3 DNA reads TGCGCCAGCAGCACGAATCCGGGACAGGGCTACGAGCAGTACTTC.

This chain uses TRBV10-3 with TRBJ1-2; 9 bases align to TRBD1. The CDR3 runs 16 residues. Germline CDR1 is ENHRY and CDR2 is SYGVKD. The V gene end was trimmed by 0 bases and the J gene end by 4 bases; junction bases not matched to a gene: 6. The CDR3 loop is CAISESPGQGLYGYTF. The CDR3 coding sequence is TGTGCCATCAGTGAGTCTCCCGGACAGGGGCTCTATGGCTACACCTTC.

V usage is TRBV7-9 and J usage is TRBJ1-3; perhaps TRBD1 as D (6 bases). Germline assignment: CDR1 SEHNR and CDR2 FQNEAQ (reference sequence). This CDR3 contains 16 residues. Trimming took 5 bases from V and 0 from J, leaving 14 bases between them. This CDR3 is CASSPEGEPSGNTIYF. CDR3 nucleotide sequence: TGTGCCAGCAGCCCCGAGGGGGAGCCCTCTGGAAACACCATATATTTT.

CDR3 amino acids: CASSPFPPASSLNEQFF. CDR3 DNA: TGTGCCAGCAGCCCTTTTCCCCCGGCTAGTAGTCTAAATGAGCAGTTCTTC. The chain carries TRBV7-3 and TRBJ2-1; D gene unclear. The CDR3 length is 17 residues. V lost 5 bases and J 7 bases, leaving 24 bases between the germline ends. CDR1 and CDR2 (germline): SGHTA, FQGTGA.

V and J are TRBV2 and TRBJ2-7; the D is unclear. The CDR3 covers 14 residues. Germline CDR1 reads SNHLY; CDR2 reads FYNNEI. The ends were cut back, 7 bases at V and 5 bases at J, with 18 bases in the middle. CDR3 region: CASTPRQVVNEQYF. CDR3 coding DNA: TGTGCCAGCACCCCACGTCAGGTCGTGAACGAGCAGTACTTC.

Regarding this clone: This specimen includes other DNA sequences encoding the same CDR3. The chain links TRBV9 to TRBJ2-2, with a weak D call TRBD2 (6 bases). Per the germline V gene, CDR1 is SGDLS and CDR2 is YYNGEE. V lost 2 bases and J 5 bases, leaving 13 bases between the germline ends. This CDR3 region has 15 residues. The CDR3 bases are TGTGCCAGCAGCGTGTTGGGGAGCGGGACCGGGGAGCTGTTTTTT. It is translated as CASSVLGSGTGELFF.

This clone was counted only a few times. V gene TRBV7-2 combines with J gene TRBJ2-7; 8 nucleotides line up with TRBD1. This CDR3 region has 15 residues. V lost 5 bases and J lost 3; bases outside the gene matches: 9. The germline CDR1 and CDR2 sequences are SGHTA and FQGNSA. This chain's CDR3 is CASSQAGQAHYEQYF. The CDR3 nucleotides are TGTGCCAGCAGCCAGGCGGGACAGGCACACTACGAGCAGTACTTC. Filled out from reference TRBV7-2 and TRBJ2-7, the complete variable domain reads GAGVSQSPSNKVTEKGKDVELRCDPISGHTALYWYRQSLGQGLEFLIYFQGNSAPDKSGLPSDRFSAERTGGSVSTLTIQRTQQEDSAVYLCASSQAGQAHYEQYFGPGTRLTVT.

This clone was seen a handful of times. The V and J genes are TRBV2 and TRBJ1-2; D possibly corresponds to TRBD1 (5 bases). The CDR3 runs to 13 residues. V was pared by 3 bases and J by 4 bases, with 9 bases between. Germline V lookup: CDR1 SNHLY, CDR2 FYNNEI. CDR3 nucleotides: TGTGCCAGCAGTGAGACAGATGGCTATGGCTACACCTTC. The encoded protein is CASSETDGYGYTF. Full variable domain (remainder filled in from reference TRBV2 and TRBJ1-2): EPEVTQTPSHQVTQMGQEVILRCVPISNHLYFYWYRQILGQKVEFLVSFYNNEISEKSEIFDDQFSVERPDGSNFTLKIRSTKLEDSAMYFCASSETDGYGYTFGSGTRLTVV.

V and J are TRBV2 and TRBJ1-1, with 7 bases that match TRBD1. The CDR3 contains 14 residues. The V and J ends lost 8 bases and 4 bases, in that order; junction bases with no gene match: 10. Germline values: CDR1 SNHLY, CDR2 FYNNEI. The CDR3 DNA reads TGTGCCAGCGGTACACAGGGGATTGCCACTGAAGCTTTCTTT. Amino acids: CASGTQGIATEAFF.

V gene TRBV19 combines with J gene TRBJ1-5; TRBD1 is a possible D gene (6 bases). Germline V gives CDR1 LNHDA, CDR2 SQIVND (reference sequence). V was pared by 7 bases and J by 4 bases, with 20 bases between. The CDR3 sequence is 16 residues long. The CDR3 DNA follows: TGTGCCAGTACCATAAACCCCGGGACACTAAATCAGCCCCAGCATTTT. It codes for CASTINPGTLNQPQHF.

V usage is TRBV14 and J usage is TRBJ2-5, with D possibly being TRBD2 (5 bases). Germline values: CDR1 SGHDN, CDR2 FVKESK. Trimming took 6 bases from V and 5 from J, leaving 7 bases between them. The CDR3 sequence is 11 residues long. The CDR3 DNA follows: TGTGCCAGCAGTCGGAGGGAGACCCAGTACTTC. This encodes CASSRRETQYF.

V is TRBV7-3 and J is TRBJ2-1; D perhaps matches TRBD2 (5 bases). V gave up 5 bases and J gave up 0 bases, with 8 bases separating them. Germline lookup yields CDR1 SGHTA and CDR2 FQGTGA. The CDR3 has 14 residues. The chain's CDR3 is CASSASPSYNEQFF. The DNA for the CDR3 is TGTGCCAGCAGCGCTAGCCCCTCCTACAATGAGCAGTTCTTC.

The V and J genes are TRBV6-2 or TRBV6-3 and TRBJ2-3; no definite D call. V gave up 6 bases and J gave up 3 bases, with 13 bases separating them. Looked up from germline, CDR1 is MNHEY and CDR2 is SVGEGT. The CDR3 is 14 residues long. The CDR3 sequence is CASSLSKTTDTQYF. In nucleotides, the CDR3 is TGTGCCAGCAGCCTCAGTAAGACTACAGATACGCAGTATTTT.

This clone was recorded a few times. The CDR3 protein is CASSIGAAGGSSYEQYF. DNA for the CDR3: TGTGCCAGTAGTATAGGGGCAGCGGGAGGAAGCTCCTACGAGCAGTACTTC. The rearrangement links TRBV19 to TRBJ2-7; 9 bases map to TRBD2. V dropped 1 base and J dropped 0; count of bases not matched to a gene: 7. The CDR3 loop spans 17 amino acids. Germline V gene data show CDR1 as LNHDA and CDR2 as SQIVND (reference sequence).

This chain links TRBV4-3 with TRBJ1-3; D ambiguous. Germline V CDR1 and CDR2: LGHNA, YSLEER. V lost 0 bases, J lost 0 bases, and 9 bases lay in between. The CDR3 has 16 residues. In DNA form, the CDR3 reads TGCGCCAGCAGCCAAGACGTAACTTCCTCTGGAAACACCATATATTTT. Encoded protein: CASSQDVTSSGNTIYF.

V usage is TRBV5-1 and J usage is TRBJ1-4; D uncertain. Trimming stripped 4 bases from V and 6 bases from J, with 7 bases between. This CDR3 is built from 12 residues. In germline, CDR1 is SGHRS, CDR2 YFSETQ. The CDR3 reads CASSKGDEKLFF. The DNA of the CDR3 is TGCGCCAGCAGCAAGGGAGATGAAAAACTGTTTTTT.

This clone appeared a single time. In nucleotides, the CDR3 is TGTGCCAGTAGTATAGTCGGGAACTTAGAGACCCAGTACTTC. Its translation: CASSIVGNLETQYF. The chain is built from TRBV19 and TRBJ2-5, with D perhaps TRBD2 (5 bases). There are 14 residues in the CDR3. Per germline, CDR1 LNHDA and CDR2 SQIVND (reference sequence). Trimming took 1 base from V and 4 from J, leaving 10 bases between them.

CDR3 sequence (DNA): TGTGCCAGCAGTTACCCTCCCGGGGGTTTAGGTAACGAGCAGTACTTC. Its protein is CASSYPPGGLGNEQYF. The chain joins TRBV6-5 to TRBJ2-7, with D maybe TRBD2 (6 bases). V lost 2 bases, J lost 5 bases, and 19 bases lay in between. This CDR3 comprises 16 residues. CDR1 and CDR2 (germline): MNHEY, SVGAGI.

Concerning this clone itself: The same CDR3 is also encoded by other DNA sequences in this sample. The J gene is TRBJ1-1, the V gene TRBV18, with D perhaps matching TRBD1 (6 bases). V lost 3 bases to trimming and J lost 3 bases, with 11 bases between them. The germline V gene encodes CDR1 KGHSH and CDR2 LQKENI. The CDR3 spans 14 residues. CDR3 bases: TGTGCCAGCTCACCGCTCCCAGGGGACACTGAAGCTTTCTTT. Its translation is CASSPLPGDTEAFF.

V is TRBV5-6 and J is TRBJ2-1, with D possibly being TRBD2 (5 bases). Trimming cost V 0 bases and J 12 bases, with 25 bases left between them. Per germline, CDR1 SGHDT and CDR2 YYEEEE. CDR3 length equals 17 residues. The CDR3 region has the DNA TGTGCCAGCAGCTTGGGAGGGAGTTACGCCCCCGTGAGCGGGCAGTTCTTC. This sequence encodes CASSLGGSYAPVSGQFF.

The rearrangement uses TRBV19 and TRBJ1-6; the D gene is possibly TRBD1 (5 bases). CDR1 is LNHDA and CDR2 is SQIVND in the germline V gene (reference sequence). This CDR3 comprises 15 residues. Trimming took off 7 bases at V and 7 bases at J, with 17 bases between the two ends. CDR3 in DNA: TGTGCCAGTAAAACCACACAGGAGATCAATTCACCCCTCCACTTT. Translating gives CASKTTQEINSPLHF.

This clone was found once. The rearrangement links TRBV7-2 to TRBJ1-6; 9 bases are a match to TRBD1. The germline gives CDR1 SGHTA, CDR2 FQGNSA. V gave up 3 bases and J gave up 1 base; unmatched junction bases: 4. The CDR3 length is 17 residues. The CDR3 loop reads CASSFRQGGSYNSPLHF. DNA for the CDR3: TGTGCCAGCAGCTTTCGACAGGGGGGTTCCTATAATTCACCCCTCCACTTT.

The J gene is TRBJ1-3, the V gene TRBV6-5; perhaps TRBD1 as D (5 bases). V was clipped by 0 bases and J by 4 bases, with 10 bases between them. Germline values: CDR1 MNHEY, CDR2 SVGAGI. The CDR3 has 15 amino acids. DNA for the CDR3: TGTGCCAGCAGTTACTCAGCGGGGGAAGGAAACACCATATATTTT. It is translated as CASSYSAGEGNTIYF.

This chain connects TRBV11-3 to TRBJ2-3, with 13 positions matching TRBD2. Germline CDR1 reads SGHNT; CDR2 reads YENEEA. The CDR3 is 16 residues long. The V and J ends lost 3 bases and 6 bases, in that order; junction bases with no gene match: 6. CDR3 sequence: CASSFPGLAGMDTQYF. The CDR3 DNA is TGTGCCAGCAGCTTCCCGGGACTAGCGGGAATGGATACGCAGTATTTT.

V is TRBV4-3 and J is TRBJ2-1, with 10 bases aligning to TRBD1. V was pared by 4 bases and J by 8 bases, with 5 bases of the junction left unmatched. The CDR3 covers 14 residues. Per germline, CDR1 LGHNA and CDR2 YSLEER. The CDR3 is CASSPGQGRYEQFF. The DNA for the CDR3 is TGCGCCAGCAGCCCGGGACAGGGGCGGTATGAGCAGTTCTTC.

The chain has TRBV19 and TRBJ2-1, with TRBD1 matching 7 bases. The J segment lost 6 bases and the V segment lost 10 bases, leaving 12 bases of the junction unmatched. In germline, CDR1 is LNHDA, CDR2 SQIVND (reference sequence). The CDR3 totals 14 residues. In DNA form, the CDR3 reads TGTGCCACCTCCAACAGGGGTTGGGCCAATGAGCAGTTCTTC. Protein: CATSNRGWANEQFF.

This clone appeared a single time. This sequence joins TRBV29-1 and TRBJ2-5; 9 bases are shared with TRBD1. Germline lookup yields CDR1 SQVTM and CDR2 ANQGSEA. The junction had 4 bases not matched to a gene; V was cut back by 3 bases and J by 5 bases. The CDR3 extends over 13 amino acids. CDR3 nucleotide sequence: TGCAGCGTTGATGGACAGGGGCTGGAGACCCAGTACTTC. Amino acids: CSVDGQGLETQYF.

V usage is TRBV20-1 and J usage is TRBJ1-2; D might be TRBD1 (5 bases). Germline V lookup: CDR1 DFQATT, CDR2 SNEGSKA (reference sequence). V lost 3 bases and J 8 bases, leaving 16 bases between the germline ends. The CDR3 is 13 residues long. CDR3 sequence (DNA): TGCAGTGCTAGTTGGGTCACAACAGGCGGCTACACCTTC. Residues: CSASWVTTGGYTF.

The rearrangement links TRBV5-1 to TRBJ1-5, with 8 bases that match TRBD1. CDR3 length equals 17 residues. Germline trimming cut 2 bases from V and 1 base from J; bases unmatched to any gene: 8. The germline V gene has CDR1 SGHRS and CDR2 YFSETQ. CDR3 bases: TGCGCCAGCAGCTTAACAGGGGGGGTAGGAAGCAATCAGCCCCAGCATTTT. The encoded protein is CASSLTGGVGSNQPQHF.